Presented here are 9 T cell receptor beta chains from one specimen sequenced in a study of T cells in Graves' hyperthyroidism and ophthalmopathy. Amplification yielded TCR beta CDR3 regions, with RNA transcripts as the source. The study used the HTBI primer set for a first-round RT-PCR of the TCR CDR3. Each CDR3 protein gets one entry after TCRdb re-called the multiplex PCR reads with MiXCR. The table has a few hundred thousand distinct CDR3 sequences, about 13% seen once; the top ten hold about a third. Sequencing was performed on blood. The receptors were sampled from a woman in her forties with Graves' ophthalmopathy.

This clonotype occurred many times. Here the CDR3 reads CASSEGGAKNIQYF. The CDR3 DNA reads TGTGCCAGCAGTGAAGGGGGGGCCAAAAACATTCAGTACTTC. The genes are TRBV2 and TRBJ2-4, with D possibly called TRBD1 or TRBD2 (5 bases each). V dropped 1 base and J dropped 1 base, with 5 bases sitting between them. Germline CDR1 reads SNHLY; CDR2 reads FYNNEI. The CDR3 contains 14 residues.

The chain couples TRBV2 to TRBJ2-5; TRBD2 might be the D (6 bases). The CDR3 contains 16 residues. Trimming removed 2 bases at V and 5 bases at J, with 18 bases between. Per germline, CDR1 SNHLY and CDR2 FYNNEI. The CDR3 is CASSERGGKVRETQYF. The DNA for the CDR3 is TGTGCCAGCAGTGAAAGGGGAGGCAAAGTTCGCGAGACCCAGTACTTC.

This clonotype has a count of ten or more. V gene TRBV7-2 combines with J gene TRBJ2-1; D gene uncertain. CDR3 length: 15 residues. The germline gives CDR1 SGHTA, CDR2 FQGNSA. V lost 7 bases, J lost 0 bases, and 13 bases lay in between. The CDR3 nucleotides are TGTGCCAGCACCCAATACAAGAGCTCCTACAATGAGCAGTTCTTC. It codes for CASTQYKSSYNEQFF.

This clonotype was counted between two and nine times. The chain uses TRBV3-1 and TRBJ2-5, with unresolved D. Germline CDR1 is LGHDT and CDR2 is YNNKEL (reference sequence). The CDR3 is 13 residues long. V lost 3 bases and J 2 bases, leaving 7 bases between the germline ends. The CDR3, as DNA: TGTGCCAGCAGCCAGGGATCGCAAGAGACCCAGTACTTC. This encodes CASSQGSQETQYF.

This clonotype was observed many times. The V and J genes are TRBV2 and TRBJ1-2; D remains unclear. The CDR3 is 12 amino acids. Trimming pared 7 bases from V and 10 bases from J, leaving 16 bases between. Germline CDR1 and CDR2: SNHLY and FYNNEI. The CDR3 bases are TGTGCCAGCAATACCGACTCGGGGTTCTACACCTTC. It specifies CASNTDSGFYTF.

In this sample, this clonotype turned up a few times. This chain connects TRBV10-3 to TRBJ2-2, with 7 bases lining up with TRBD2. The CDR3 spans 15 residues. In germline, CDR1 is ENHRY, CDR2 SYGVKD. Trimming cost V 5 bases and J 4 bases; bases outside gene matches: 7. The CDR3 here is CAISSGILGTGELFF. For the CDR3, the DNA is TGTGCCATCAGTAGCGGGATATTAGGCACCGGGGAGCTGTTTTTT.

This clonotype was seen at least ten times. This chain connects TRBV27 to TRBJ2-7, with 7 bases identical to TRBD1. CDR3 size: 14 residues. The germline gives CDR1 MNHEY, CDR2 SMNVEV (reference sequence). Trimming cost V 6 bases and J 7 bases; bases outside gene matches: 12. The CDR3 loop is CASSPRTGLEEQYF. Written as DNA, the CDR3 is TGTGCCAGCAGCCCAAGGACAGGCCTCGAGGAGCAGTACTTC.

This clonotype has a count of ten or more. The J gene is TRBJ1-3, the V gene TRBV6-5; D is perhaps TRBD1 (5 bases). V lost 6 bases and J lost 4, with 22 bases in between. The CDR3 covers 17 residues. In germline, CDR1 is MNHEY, CDR2 SVGAGI. CDR3 in DNA: TGTGCCAGCAGCTACGGGGGACGATCCCAAACCGGAAACACCATATATTTT. Encoded protein: CASSYGGRSQTGNTIYF.

The genes are TRBV15 and TRBJ2-1; 7 bases line up with TRBD2. CDR3 size: 16 residues. The germline V gene encodes CDR1 LNHNV and CDR2 YYDKDF (reference sequence). V dropped 0 bases and J dropped 8; count of bases not matched to a gene: 10. The CDR3, as DNA: TGTGCCACCAGCAGAGATGATGGGGGGGGTAGTCATGAGCAGTTCTTC. Protein product: CATSRDDGGGSHEQFF.